The rows below give T cell receptor beta chains drawn from one sample of a study of blood T cell repertoires in COVID-19. The repertoire was sequenced with immunoSEQ multiplex PCR; TCRdb's copy has only in-frame clones and lacks some. The sample includes about 130,000 clones, approximately 84% of them seen just once. Sequenced input: peripheral blood. All receptors come from an elderly woman with acute or convalescent COVID-19. Both conserved end residues are part of each CDR3. The order of the fields is V gene, CDR3 protein.

>TRBV5-4
CASSSTYRSNEQFF
>TRBV5-1
CATRAQGSSTDTQYF
>TRBV27
CASSFQGAETQYF
>TRBV18
CASSPLGQGNTEAFF
>TRBV29-1
CSGYTDRSGYTF
>TRBV5-4
CASRGLNYGYTF
>TRBV7-2
CASSPQGNYGYTF
>TRBV10-3
CAISEWGEDNSPLHF
>TRBV19
CASTLNYGDTIYF
>TRBV11-2
CASSSAGSNTEAFF
>TRBV4-3
CASSPLLKQGIRGYTF
>TRBV5-4
CASSSQRGAIQETQYF
>TRBV15
CATSRDISGYSNQPQHF
>TRBV11-3
CASSSSRTDTQYF
>TRBV27
CASSWGQQTETQYF
>TRBV7-2
CASSPTGETTYGYTF
>TRBV2
CASSEERGQGWGTGELFF
>TRBV30
CAWSLNEQFF
>TRBV14
CASRDSGGRFEQFF
>TRBV5-1
CASSSGTAVVKEQYF
>TRBV19
CASTTRTSPMSEQFF
>TRBV10-3
CAIRGIAGGNTDTQYF
>TRBV5-4
CASSLGQGGNSPLHF
>TRBV6-6
CASSPREYSYEQYF
>TRBV5-1
CASSLGQNEKLFF
>TRBV3-1/TRBV3-2
CASRGANEKLFF
>TRBV10-1
CASSAGPDYGYTF
>TRBV19
CASSSYRGDTEAFF
>TRBV5-1
CASSLLGSGSYEQYF
>TRBV7-9
CASSPTVGQDYF
>TRBV13
CASSKRRGRGLGTGELFF
>TRBV6-5
CASSYSSTGATYEQYF
>TRBV6-2/TRBV6-3
CASSYRTGVDTEAFF
>TRBV29-1
CSVEPGRGYNEQFF
>TRBV19
CASSRRGPTSGRNNEQFF
>TRBV13
CASSLTPTSGREETQYF
>TRBV12-5
CASGPLAGHYNEQFF
>TRBV4-1
CASSRLGQDNQPQHF
>TRBV15
CATSRGGTGALYEQYF
>TRBV10-3
CAISESLRGRGNGINNEQFF
>TRBV3-1/TRBV3-2
CASSPGQKRRNGYTF
>TRBV7-2
CASSLDGRGGGYTF
>TRBV12-3/TRBV12-4
CASSSTGLEKLFF
>TRBV21-1
CASSKESRECPYEQYF
>TRBV5-1
CASSSGLVSSYNEQFF
>TRBV20-1
CSASGQANTEAFF
>TRBV5-1
CASSVTGGDGYTF
>TRBV27
CASSLGLNTDTQYF
>TRBV7-2
CASSLGGQGTTNYGYTF
>TRBV9
CASSGQTKGNEQFF
>TRBV19
CASRKQGAEYLAKNIQYF